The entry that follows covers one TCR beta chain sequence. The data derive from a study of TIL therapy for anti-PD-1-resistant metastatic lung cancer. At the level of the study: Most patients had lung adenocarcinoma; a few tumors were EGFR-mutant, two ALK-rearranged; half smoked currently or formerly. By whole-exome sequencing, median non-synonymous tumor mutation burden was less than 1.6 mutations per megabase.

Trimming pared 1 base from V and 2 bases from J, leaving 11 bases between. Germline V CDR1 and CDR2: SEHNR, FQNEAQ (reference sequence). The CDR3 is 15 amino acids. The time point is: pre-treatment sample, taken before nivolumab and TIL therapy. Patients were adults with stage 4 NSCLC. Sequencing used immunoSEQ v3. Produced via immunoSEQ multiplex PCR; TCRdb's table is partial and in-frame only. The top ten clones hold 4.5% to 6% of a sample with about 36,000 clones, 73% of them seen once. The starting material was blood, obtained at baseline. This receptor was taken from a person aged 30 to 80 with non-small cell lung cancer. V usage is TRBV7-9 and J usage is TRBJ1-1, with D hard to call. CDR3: CASSLDGRLNTEAFF. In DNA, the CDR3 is TGTGCCAGCAGCTTAGACGGAAGGCTTAACACTGAAGCTTTCTTT.